These T cell receptor beta chains were read from a single sample in a study of blood T cell repertoires in COVID-19. Some clones are missing from TCRdb's copy, which holds only in-frame ones; the method was immunoSEQ multiplex PCR. The sample holds 200,000 to 250,000 clones, about 86% seen once. Material: peripheral blood. Source of these receptors: a woman between 50 and 59 years old with acute or convalescent COVID-19. The CDR3 runs from the conserved cysteine through the conserved F or W. Each record gives: CDR3 DNA, CDR3 protein, D gene, clone size, V gene, J gene, CDR3 length. The D gene is left open where the match is weak. The size field is filled for only some rows; it gives once, few, many or a size class.

DNA: TGTGCCAGCAGCTTGGCCGTCTTAACGGGGGCTTTCTTT; CDR3: CASSLAVLTGAFF; D: NA; size: NA; V: TRBV5-5; J: TRBJ1-1; length: 13
DNA: TGTGCCAGTAGTATAGGCCCCCCTAGCGGGAGAGAGACCCAGTACTTC; CDR3: CASSIGPPSGRETQYF; D: TRBD2; size: NA; V: TRBV19; J: TRBJ2-5; length: 16
DNA: TGTGCCAGCTCCCGGGGACAGGGGGACACTGAAGCTTTCTTT; CDR3: CASSRGQGDTEAFF; D: TRBD1; size: NA; V: TRBV18; J: TRBJ1-1; length: 14
DNA: TGTGCCAGCAGCCAAGGTCTAGCGGGAGCTACGCAGTATTTT; CDR3: CASSQGLAGATQYF; D: TRBD2; size: NA; V: TRBV14; J: TRBJ2-3; length: 14
DNA: TGTGCCAGCAGCCCCTGGACAGGGAGGACTGAAGCTTTCTTT; CDR3: CASSPWTGRTEAFF; D: TRBD1; size: NA; V: TRBV6-5; J: TRBJ1-1; length: 14
DNA: TGTGCCAGCAGCTTGGCAGGCCACCCCGGCTACGAGCAGTACTTC; CDR3: CASSLAGHPGYEQYF; D: NA; size: NA; V: TRBV5-4; J: TRBJ2-7; length: 15
DNA: TGTGCCTGGAGTTTTAGACAGCACTCTGGAAACACCATATATTTT; CDR3: CAWSFRQHSGNTIYF; D: NA; size: NA; V: TRBV30; J: TRBJ1-3; length: 15
DNA: TGTGCCAGCTCACCACGGACGGGGGTGGCAGATACGCAGTATTTT; CDR3: CASSPRTGVADTQYF; D: NA; size: NA; V: TRBV18; J: TRBJ2-3; length: 15
DNA: TGTGCCAGCAGCTTAACCCCAAGCGCTGAAGCTTTCTTT; CDR3: CASSLTPSAEAFF; D: NA; size: NA; V: TRBV11-2; J: TRBJ1-1; length: 13
DNA: TGTGCCAGCAGCTTGGATAGCGGACCCTACAATGAGCAGTTCTTC; CDR3: CASSLDSGPYNEQFF; D: NA; size: NA; V: TRBV7-2; J: TRBJ2-1; length: 15
DNA: TGTGCTAGTGGTCCAGTGACAGGGGGACCTATTTATGGCTACACCTTC; CDR3: CASGPVTGGPIYGYTF; D: TRBD1; size: NA; V: TRBV12-5; J: TRBJ1-2; length: 16
DNA: TGCAGCGGAGACAGGGGAGGAACTGAAGCTTTCTTT; CDR3: CSGDRGGTEAFF; D: TRBD1; size: few; V: TRBV29-1; J: TRBJ1-1; length: 12
DNA: TGTGCCAGCTACAGGAGGGTGAGAGAGAATTCACCCCTCCACTTT; CDR3: CASYRRVRENSPLHF; D: NA; size: NA; V: TRBV2; J: TRBJ1-6; length: 15
DNA: TGTGCCAGCCGGCGGGAGAGGGGGAGCACAGATACGCAGTATTTT; CDR3: CASRRERGSTDTQYF; D: NA; size: NA; V: TRBV7-9; J: TRBJ2-3; length: 15
DNA: TGTGCCTGGAGTGTTAGTCGACAGGGGGCCGCCCTCTATGGCTACACCTTC; CDR3: CAWSVSRQGAALYGYTF; D: TRBD1; size: NA; V: TRBV30; J: TRBJ1-2; length: 17
DNA: TGTGCCAGCAGTAGGGACTTTTCAGATACGCAGTATTTT; CDR3: CASSRDFSDTQYF; D: NA; size: NA; V: TRBV6-2/TRBV6-3; J: TRBJ2-3; length: 13
DNA: TGTGCCGCCTCGACAGGGGGGAACACTGAAGCTTTCTTT; CDR3: CAASTGGNTEAFF; D: TRBD1; size: NA; V: TRBV30; J: TRBJ1-1; length: 13
DNA: TGTGCCAGCAGCCCGCGACAGGGGGCAAGAAATGAAAAACTGTTTTTT; CDR3: CASSPRQGARNEKLFF; D: TRBD1; size: NA; V: TRBV9; J: TRBJ1-4; length: 16
DNA: TGTGCCTGGAGTGGGGACAAGGGCAATCAGCCCCAGCATTTT; CDR3: CAWSGDKGNQPQHF; D: NA; size: NA; V: TRBV30; J: TRBJ1-5; length: 14
DNA: TGCGCCAGCAGCCAGGCGGGACTAGAATACAATGAGCAGTTCTTC; CDR3: CASSQAGLEYNEQFF; D: TRBD2; size: NA; V: TRBV4-1; J: TRBJ2-1; length: 15
DNA: TGTGCCAGCAGCTTAGCGGCTAGCACAGATACGCAGTATTTT; CDR3: CASSLAASTDTQYF; D: NA; size: NA; V: TRBV6-5; J: TRBJ2-3; length: 14
DNA: TGTGCCATCGGAAGAGGACAGGGGGTGGGGGAGCAGTACTTC; CDR3: CAIGRGQGVGEQYF; D: TRBD1; size: NA; V: TRBV10-3; J: TRBJ2-7; length: 14
DNA: TGTGCCAGCACCGGACAGGGAGGTCAGCCCCAGCATTTT; CDR3: CASTGQGGQPQHF; D: TRBD1; size: NA; V: TRBV12-3/TRBV12-4; J: TRBJ1-5; length: 13
DNA: TGCAGCTTCCTGGGGACTAGCGGGAGTGAAGGCTATACGCAGTATTTT; CDR3: CSFLGTSGSEGYTQYF; D: TRBD2; size: NA; V: TRBV29-1; J: TRBJ2-3; length: 16
DNA: TGTGCCAGCTCACCGGGACAGGGCCGAGAGCAGTACTTC; CDR3: CASSPGQGREQYF; D: TRBD1; size: NA; V: TRBV18; J: TRBJ2-7; length: 13
DNA: TGTGCCAGTACCCCTGGTCGACAGGGGAGTGGTGGAAACACCATATATTTT; CDR3: CASTPGRQGSGGNTIYF; D: TRBD1; size: NA; V: TRBV19; J: TRBJ1-3; length: 17
DNA: TGCGCCAGCAGCACCGACAGGGGGCTCTCCTACGAGCAGTACTTC; CDR3: CASSTDRGLSYEQYF; D: TRBD1; size: NA; V: TRBV5-1; J: TRBJ2-7; length: 15
DNA: TGTGCCAGCAGCGTTAGCGGGAGCTGGGGCGCCTACAATGAGCAGTTCTTC; CDR3: CASSVSGSWGAYNEQFF; D: TRBD2; size: NA; V: TRBV9; J: TRBJ2-1; length: 17
DNA: TGTGCCAGCAGCCCAGACCGGGGTACGGGCCTAAAACGCACAGATACGCAGTATTTT; CDR3: CASSPDRGTGLKRTDTQYF; D: NA; size: once; V: TRBV11-2; J: TRBJ2-3; length: 19